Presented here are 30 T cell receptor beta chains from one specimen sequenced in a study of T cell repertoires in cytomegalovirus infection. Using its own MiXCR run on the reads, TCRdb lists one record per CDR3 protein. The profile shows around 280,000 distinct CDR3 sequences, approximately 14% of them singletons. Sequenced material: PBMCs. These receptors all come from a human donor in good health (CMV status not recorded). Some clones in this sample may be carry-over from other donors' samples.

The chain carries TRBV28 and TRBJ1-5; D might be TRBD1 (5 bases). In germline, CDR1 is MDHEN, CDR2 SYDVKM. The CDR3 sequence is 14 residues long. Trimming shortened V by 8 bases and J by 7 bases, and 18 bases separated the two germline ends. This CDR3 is CASAFRPGRQPQHF. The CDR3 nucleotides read TGTGCCAGCGCCTTTCGTCCAGGGCGACAGCCCCAGCATTTT.

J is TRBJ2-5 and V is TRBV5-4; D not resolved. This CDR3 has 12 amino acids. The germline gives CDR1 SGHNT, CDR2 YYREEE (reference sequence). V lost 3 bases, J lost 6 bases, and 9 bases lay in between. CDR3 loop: CASSSVGKTQYF. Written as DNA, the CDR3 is TGTGCCAGCAGCTCCGTGGGAAAGACCCAGTACTTC.

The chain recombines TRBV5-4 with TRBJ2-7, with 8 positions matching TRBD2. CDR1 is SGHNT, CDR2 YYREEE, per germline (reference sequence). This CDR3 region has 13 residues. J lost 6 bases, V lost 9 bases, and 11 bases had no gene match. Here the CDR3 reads CATSGGGEGEQYF. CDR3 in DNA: TGTGCCACCTCCGGGGGGGGCGAGGGCGAGCAGTACTTC.

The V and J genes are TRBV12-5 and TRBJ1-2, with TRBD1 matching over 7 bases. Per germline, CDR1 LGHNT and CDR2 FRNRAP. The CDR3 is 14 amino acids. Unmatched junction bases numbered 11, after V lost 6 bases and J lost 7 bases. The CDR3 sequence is CASGQDRTGGGYTF. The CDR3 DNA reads TGTGCTAGTGGCCAGGACAGGACCGGGGGTGGCTACACCTTC. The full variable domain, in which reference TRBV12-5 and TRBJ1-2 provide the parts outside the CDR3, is DARVTQTPRHKVTEMGQEVTMRCQPILGHNTVFWYRQTMMQGLELLAYFRNRAPLDDSGMPKDRFSAEMPDATLATLKIQPSEPRDSAVYFCASGQDRTGGGYTFGSGTRLTVV.

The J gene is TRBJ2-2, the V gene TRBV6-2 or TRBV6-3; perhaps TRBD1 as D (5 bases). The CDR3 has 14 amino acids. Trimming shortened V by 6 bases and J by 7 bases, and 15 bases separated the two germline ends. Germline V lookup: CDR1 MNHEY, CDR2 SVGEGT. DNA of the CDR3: TGTGCCAGCAGCCGACCCCCCAGGGTCGGGGAGCTGTTTTTT. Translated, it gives CASSRPPRVGELFF.

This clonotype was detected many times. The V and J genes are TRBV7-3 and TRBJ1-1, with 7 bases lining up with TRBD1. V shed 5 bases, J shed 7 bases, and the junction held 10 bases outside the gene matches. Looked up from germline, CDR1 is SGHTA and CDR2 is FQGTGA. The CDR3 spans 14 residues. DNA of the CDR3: TGTGCCAGCAGCCCCCAGGGGGGAGCCCGTGAAGCTTTCTTT. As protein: CASSPQGGAREAFF.

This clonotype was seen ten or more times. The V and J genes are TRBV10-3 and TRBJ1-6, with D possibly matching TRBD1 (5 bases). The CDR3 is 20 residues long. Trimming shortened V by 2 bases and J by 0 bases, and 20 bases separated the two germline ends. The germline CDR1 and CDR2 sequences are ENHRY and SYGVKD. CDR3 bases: TGTGCCATCAGTGAGACAGCGACCGGGACGGGTCTCTCCTATAATTCACCCCTCCACTTT. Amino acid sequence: CAISETATGTGLSYNSPLHF.

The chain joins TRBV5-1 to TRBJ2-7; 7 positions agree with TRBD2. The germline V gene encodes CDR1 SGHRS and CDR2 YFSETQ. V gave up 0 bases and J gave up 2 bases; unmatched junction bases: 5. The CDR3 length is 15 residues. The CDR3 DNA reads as TGCGCCAGCAGCTTGGAACTAGCGAGCCCCTACGAGCAGTACTTC. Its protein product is CASSLELASPYEQYF.

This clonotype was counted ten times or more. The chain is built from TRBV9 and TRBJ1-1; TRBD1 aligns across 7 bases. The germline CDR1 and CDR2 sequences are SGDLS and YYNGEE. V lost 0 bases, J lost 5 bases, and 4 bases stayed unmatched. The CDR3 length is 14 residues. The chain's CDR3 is CASSVGPTGTEAFF. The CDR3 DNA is TGTGCCAGCAGCGTAGGTCCGACAGGGACTGAAGCTTTCTTT.

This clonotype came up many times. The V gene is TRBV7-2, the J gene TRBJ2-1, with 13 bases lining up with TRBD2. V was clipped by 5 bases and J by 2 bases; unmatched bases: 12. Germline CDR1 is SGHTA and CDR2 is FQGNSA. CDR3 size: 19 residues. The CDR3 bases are TGTGCCAGCAGCCCCGGACTAGCGGGAGTGTGGGCAGCCTACAATGAGCAGTTCTTC. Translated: CASSPGLAGVWAAYNEQFF. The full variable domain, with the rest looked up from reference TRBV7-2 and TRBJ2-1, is GAGVSQSPSNKVTEKGKDVELRCDPISGHTALYWYRQSLGQGLEFLIYFQGNSAPDKSGLPSDRFSAERTGGSVSTLTIQRTQQEDSAVYLCASSPGLAGVWAAYNEQFFGPGTRLTVL.

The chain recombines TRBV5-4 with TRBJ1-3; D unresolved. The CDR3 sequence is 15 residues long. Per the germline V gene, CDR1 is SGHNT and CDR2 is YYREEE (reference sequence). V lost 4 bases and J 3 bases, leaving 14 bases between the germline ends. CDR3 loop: CASSVRSSSGNTIYF. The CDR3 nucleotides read TGTGCCAGCAGCGTGCGTTCCTCGAGTGGAAACACCATATATTTT.

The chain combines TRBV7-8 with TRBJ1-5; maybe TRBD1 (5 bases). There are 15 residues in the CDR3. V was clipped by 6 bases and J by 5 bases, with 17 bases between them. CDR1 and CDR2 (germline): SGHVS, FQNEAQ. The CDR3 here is CASSLPRDGYQPQHF. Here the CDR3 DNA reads TGTGCCAGCAGTCTTCCTCGGGACGGTTATCAGCCCCAGCATTTT.

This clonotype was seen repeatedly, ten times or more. CDR3 coding DNA: TGTGCCAGCAGCTCCGGCCCGACGGAAGCTTTCTTT. It yields the protein CASSSGPTEAFF. The chain links TRBV7-4 to TRBJ1-1, with D hard to call. CDR3 length: 12 residues. The V gene's germline CDR1 is SGHVT and CDR2 SQSDAQ. The ends were cut back, 4 bases at V and 8 bases at J, with 11 bases in the middle.

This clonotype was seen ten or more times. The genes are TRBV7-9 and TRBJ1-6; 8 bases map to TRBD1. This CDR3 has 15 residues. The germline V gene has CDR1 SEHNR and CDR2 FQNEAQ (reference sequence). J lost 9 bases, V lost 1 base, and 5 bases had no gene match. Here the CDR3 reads CASSLGDRPGSPLHF. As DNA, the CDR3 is TGTGCCAGCAGCTTAGGGGACAGGCCCGGTTCACCCCTCCACTTT.

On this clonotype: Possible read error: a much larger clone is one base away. CDR3 DNA sequence: TGTGCCAGCAGTTTCCAGTACACTGAAGCTTTCTTT. It translates to CASSFQYTEAFF. This chain joins TRBV28 and TRBJ1-1, with D hard to call. The length of the CDR3 is 12 residues. Per the germline V gene, CDR1 is MDHEN and CDR2 is SYDVKM. V lost 3 bases, J lost 3 bases, and 5 bases lay in between.

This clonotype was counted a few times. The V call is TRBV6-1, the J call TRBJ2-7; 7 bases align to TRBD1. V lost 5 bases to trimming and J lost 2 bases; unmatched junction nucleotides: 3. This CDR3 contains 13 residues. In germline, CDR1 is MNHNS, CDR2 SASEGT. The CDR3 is CASSTGTAYEQYF. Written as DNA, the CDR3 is TGTGCCAGCAGTACGGGGACAGCCTACGAGCAGTACTTC.

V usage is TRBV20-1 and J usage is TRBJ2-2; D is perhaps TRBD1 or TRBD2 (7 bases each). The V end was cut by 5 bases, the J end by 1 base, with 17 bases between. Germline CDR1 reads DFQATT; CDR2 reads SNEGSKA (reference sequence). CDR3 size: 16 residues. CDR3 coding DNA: TGCAGTGCTCTACGCAGGGGGGGCCGGAACACCGGGGAGCTGTTTTTT. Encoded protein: CSALRRGGRNTGELFF.

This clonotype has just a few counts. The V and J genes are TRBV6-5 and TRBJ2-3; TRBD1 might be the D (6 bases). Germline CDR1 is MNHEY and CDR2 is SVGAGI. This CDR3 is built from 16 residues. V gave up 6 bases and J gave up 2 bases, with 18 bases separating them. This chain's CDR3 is CASSAGVPPYTDTQYF. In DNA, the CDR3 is TGTGCCAGCAGCGCAGGGGTCCCTCCTTACACAGATACGCAGTATTTT.

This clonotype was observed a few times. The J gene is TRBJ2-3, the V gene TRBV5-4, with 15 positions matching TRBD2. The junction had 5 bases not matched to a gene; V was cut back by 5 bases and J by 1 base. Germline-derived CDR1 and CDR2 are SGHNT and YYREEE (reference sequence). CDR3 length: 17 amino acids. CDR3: CASRPRTSGRGTDTQYF. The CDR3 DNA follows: TGTGCCAGCAGACCGAGGACTAGCGGGAGGGGCACAGATACGCAGTATTTT.

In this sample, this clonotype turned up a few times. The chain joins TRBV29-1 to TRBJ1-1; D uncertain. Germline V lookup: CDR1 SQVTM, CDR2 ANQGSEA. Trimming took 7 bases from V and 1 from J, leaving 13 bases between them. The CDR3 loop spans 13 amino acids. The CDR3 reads CSAKTTANTEAFF. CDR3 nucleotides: TGCAGCGCAAAGACGACGGCGAACACTGAAGCTTTCTTT.

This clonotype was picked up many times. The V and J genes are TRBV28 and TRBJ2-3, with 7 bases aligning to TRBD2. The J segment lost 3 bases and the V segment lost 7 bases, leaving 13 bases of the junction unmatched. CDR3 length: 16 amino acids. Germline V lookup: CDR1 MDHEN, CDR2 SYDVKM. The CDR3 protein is CASNSAGAGNTDTQYF. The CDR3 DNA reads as TGTGCCAGCAACTCGGCGGGAGCGGGGAATACAGATACGCAGTATTTT. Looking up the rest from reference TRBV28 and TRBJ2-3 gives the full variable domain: DVKVTQSSRYLVKRTGEKVFLECVQDMDHENMFWYRQDPGLGLRLIYFSYDVKMKEKGDIPEGYSVSREKKERFSLILESASTNQTSMYLCASNSAGAGNTDTQYFGPGTRLTVL.

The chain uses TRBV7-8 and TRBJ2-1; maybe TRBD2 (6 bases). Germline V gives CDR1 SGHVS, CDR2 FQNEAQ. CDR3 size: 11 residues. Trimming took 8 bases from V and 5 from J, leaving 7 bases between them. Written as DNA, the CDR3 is TGTGCCAGCGGGGGGAACAATGAGCAGTTCTTC. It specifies CASGGNNEQFF.

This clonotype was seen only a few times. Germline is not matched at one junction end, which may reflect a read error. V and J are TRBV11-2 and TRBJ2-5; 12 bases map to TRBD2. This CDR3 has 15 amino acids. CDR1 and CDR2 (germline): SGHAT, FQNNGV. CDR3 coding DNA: TGTGCCAGCAGCTCCCGACTAGCGGGGGAGTTTCCCTTTTCCTTC. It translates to CASSSRLAGEFPFSF.

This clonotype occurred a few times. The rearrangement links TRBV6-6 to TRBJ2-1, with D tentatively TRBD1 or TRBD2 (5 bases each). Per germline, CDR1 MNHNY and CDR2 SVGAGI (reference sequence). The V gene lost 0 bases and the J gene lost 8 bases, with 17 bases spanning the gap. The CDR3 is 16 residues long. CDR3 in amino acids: CASSYSLRETGDEQFF. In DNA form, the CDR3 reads TGTGCCAGCAGTTACTCCCTCAGGGAGACCGGGGATGAGCAGTTCTTC.

This chain's CDR3 is CASSQVLGYHEQFF. The CDR3 coding sequence is TGTGCCAGCAGCCAAGTCTTAGGTTACCATGAGCAGTTCTTC. The V and J genes are TRBV3-1 and TRBJ2-1; D is undetermined. The ends were cut back, 1 base at V and 8 bases at J, with 12 bases in the middle. This CDR3 has 14 residues. The germline V gene encodes CDR1 LGHDT and CDR2 YNNKEL (reference sequence).

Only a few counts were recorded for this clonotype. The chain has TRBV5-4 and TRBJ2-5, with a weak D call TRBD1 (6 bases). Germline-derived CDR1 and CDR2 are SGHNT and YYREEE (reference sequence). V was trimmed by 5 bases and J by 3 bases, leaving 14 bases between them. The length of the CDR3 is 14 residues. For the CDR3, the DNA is TGTGCCAGCAGACCGGACAGACGAAAAGAGACCCAGTACTTC. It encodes CASRPDRRKETQYF.

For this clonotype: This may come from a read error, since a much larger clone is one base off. CDR3 DNA sequence: TGTGCCAGCGGTGACTCCGGAAGCTATGGCTACACCTTC. Amino acids: CASGDSGSYGYTF. V and J are TRBV6-4 and TRBJ1-2; D is undetermined. The CDR3 runs to 13 residues. The germline V gene has CDR1 MRHNA and CDR2 SNTAGT.

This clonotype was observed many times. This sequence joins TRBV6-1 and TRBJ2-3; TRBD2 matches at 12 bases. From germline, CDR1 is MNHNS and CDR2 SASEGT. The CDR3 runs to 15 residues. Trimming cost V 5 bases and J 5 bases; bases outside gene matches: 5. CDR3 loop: CASSSASGGVDTQYF. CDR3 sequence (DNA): TGTGCCAGCAGTAGCGCTAGCGGGGGGGTAGATACGCAGTATTTT.

This CDR3 is CASRAGGGSDWYF. For the CDR3, the DNA is TGTGCCAGCAGGGCCGGCGGTGGGAGCGATTGGTACTTC. The chain joins TRBV2 to TRBJ2-4; a weak D match, TRBD2 (5 bases). Germline V gene data show CDR1 as SNHLY and CDR2 as FYNNEI. V was clipped by 6 bases and J by 15 bases, with 21 bases between them. This CDR3 is built from 13 residues.

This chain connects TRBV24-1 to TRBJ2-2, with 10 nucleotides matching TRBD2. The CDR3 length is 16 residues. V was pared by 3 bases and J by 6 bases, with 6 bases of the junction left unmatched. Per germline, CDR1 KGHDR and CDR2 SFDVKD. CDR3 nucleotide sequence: TGTGCCACCAGTGATACTAGCGGGAAGGGGCCCGGGGAGCTGTTTTTT. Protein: CATSDTSGKGPGELFF.